The 32 T cell receptor beta chains in this list originate from one sample, sequenced in a study of shared T cell receptors in the human thymus. Assay used: immunoSEQ multiplex PCR; TCRdb lists only in-frame clones, some missing. The sample includes approximately 730,000 clones, 80% to 90% of them seen just once. This same sample was also part of a study on human thymus T cells.

The sample consisted of thymocytes. The source of these receptors is a girl in the first two years of life with a congenital heart defect.

The chain carries TRBV5-6 and TRBJ2-1; tentative D call: TRBD2 (6 bases). CDR1 and CDR2 (germline): SGHDT, YYEEEE. The ends were cut back, 0 bases at V and 2 bases at J, with 15 bases in the middle. CDR3 length equals 17 residues. CDR3 region: CASSLGRRRGTYNEQFF. The CDR3 bases are TGTGCCAGCAGCTTGGGCCGTAGGCGGGGCACCTACAATGAGCAGTTCTTC.

V and J are TRBV4-1 and TRBJ1-1; D uncertain. The CDR3 is 13 residues long. The germline V and J ends were trimmed by 3 bases and 6 bases, with 11 bases remaining between them. CDR1 and CDR2 (germline): MGHRA, YSYEKL. The CDR3 sequence: CASSQITRSEAFF. Written as DNA, the CDR3 is TGCGCCAGCAGCCAGATAACACGTTCTGAAGCTTTCTTT.

A single count supports this clone. J is TRBJ1-4 and V is TRBV6-1; 8 bases fit TRBD1. V gave up 4 bases and J gave up 11 bases; unmatched junction bases: 0. CDR1 MNHNS and CDR2 SASEGT come from the germline V gene. This CDR3 region has 11 residues. Here the CDR3 reads CASSGDRKLFF. DNA for the CDR3: TGTGCCAGCAGTGGGGACAGGAAACTGTTTTTT.

The genes are TRBV30 and TRBJ1-5; D is unclear. The V end was cut by 3 bases, the J end by 2 bases, with 11 bases between. The CDR3 has 14 amino acids. Per germline, CDR1 GTSNPN and CDR2 SVGIG (reference sequence). Here the CDR3 reads CAWRYGSGNQPQHF. The CDR3, as DNA: TGTGCCTGGAGATACGGGTCAGGCAATCAGCCCCAGCATTTT.

The chain has TRBV9 and TRBJ1-1, with no clear D. Germline lookup yields CDR1 SGDLS and CDR2 YYNGEE. The germline V and J ends were trimmed by 0 bases and 0 bases, with 15 bases remaining between them. The CDR3 sequence is 17 residues long. In nucleotides, the CDR3 is TGTGCCAGCAGCGTAGTAGACCGCCAGCGTTTGAACACTGAAGCTTTCTTT. Translation gives CASSVVDRQRLNTEAFF.

This chain joins TRBV15 and TRBJ2-7; possibly TRBD2 for D (7 bases). Germline values: CDR1 LNHNV, CDR2 YYDKDF (reference sequence). The V and J ends lost 3 bases and 5 bases respectively, with 20 bases between them. The CDR3 has 16 amino acids. The CDR3 bases are TGTGCCACCAGCAGCCAGCGGGACACACCGGCCCACGAGCAGTACTTC. It specifies CATSSQRDTPAHEQYF.

This clone was seen more than once but under ten times. The chain recombines TRBV7-9 with TRBJ1-1; no definite D call. The length of the CDR3 is 17 residues. In germline, CDR1 is SEHNR, CDR2 FQNEAQ (reference sequence). V lost 0 bases to trimming and J lost 0 bases, with 14 bases between them. CDR3 in amino acids: CASSLAERERMNTEAFF. The CDR3 DNA reads as TGTGCCAGCAGCTTAGCGGAGAGGGAGCGCATGAACACTGAAGCTTTCTTT.

The chain links TRBV10-3 to TRBJ2-7; D is ambiguous. Trimming cost V 0 bases and J 6 bases, with 18 bases left between them. The length of the CDR3 is 16 residues. CDR1 is ENHRY, CDR2 SYGVKD, per germline. DNA of the CDR3: TGTGCCATCAGTGAGTCAACAGAATTTTACCGGCTCGAGCAGTACTTC. Its protein product is CAISESTEFYRLEQYF.

The chain employs TRBV6-5 and TRBJ1-3, with 7 bases identical to TRBD1. The germline V gene has CDR1 MNHEY and CDR2 SVGAGI. Trimming cost V 2 bases and J 3 bases; bases outside gene matches: 4. This CDR3 is 15 amino acids long. The CDR3 is CASSYDRVVGNTIYF. CDR3 bases: TGTGCCAGCAGTTACGACAGGGTCGTTGGAAACACCATATATTTT.

The chain has TRBV5-1 and TRBJ2-5; TRBD2 is a possible D gene (5 bases). There are 14 residues in the CDR3. Germline loops: CDR1 SGHRS, CDR2 YFSETQ. Deletions cut 4 bases from V and 2 bases from J, with 12 bases between. CDR3 amino acids: CASSVSGVQETQYF. CDR3 DNA sequence: TGCGCCAGCAGCGTGTCCGGGGTACAAGAGACCCAGTACTTC.

The chain uses TRBV27 and TRBJ1-2, with D possibly being TRBD1 (6 bases). V dropped 4 bases and J dropped 0 bases, with 12 bases sitting between them. In germline, CDR1 is MNHEY, CDR2 SMNVEV (reference sequence). The CDR3 consists of 15 residues. The CDR3: CASSSSDSPNYGYTF. The DNA for the CDR3 is TGTGCCAGCAGTTCCTCGGACAGCCCTAACTATGGCTACACCTTC.

The chain has TRBV9 and TRBJ1-2, with D uncertain. Germline V gives CDR1 SGDLS, CDR2 YYNGEE. The CDR3 covers 14 residues. V was cut by 0 bases and J by 1 base, with 7 bases left in between. CDR3 bases: TGTGCCAGCAGCGTAGCTAGGTATAACTATGGCTACACCTTC. It encodes CASSVARYNYGYTF. Full variable domain (outside the CDR3, taken from reference TRBV9 and TRBJ1-2): DSGVTQTPKHLITATGQRVTLRCSPRSGDLSVYWYQQSLDQGLQFLIQYYNGEERAKGNILERFSAQQFPDLHSELNLSSLELGDSALYFCASSVARYNYGYTFGSGTRLTVV.

This chain uses TRBV19 with TRBJ1-6; 9 positions match TRBD1. CDR1 and CDR2 (germline): LNHDA, SQIVND (reference sequence). Trimming removed 7 bases from V and 2 bases from J; junction bases left unmatched: 6. The CDR3 consists of 16 residues. CDR3 sequence reads: CASNPTGGTYNSPLHF. CDR3 coding DNA: TGTGCCAGTAACCCGACAGGGGGTACCTATAATTCACCCCTCCACTTT.

This chain joins TRBV7-6 and TRBJ2-3; 8 nucleotides agree with TRBD2. CDR1 SGHVS and CDR2 FNYEAQ come from the germline V gene. The CDR3 spans 17 residues. V trimming: 2 bases; J trimming: 6 bases; junction bases outside the gene matches: 13. CDR3 bases: TGTGCCAGCAGCTTATTGCGGAGGCGGGGGGCGGGGGATACGCAGTATTTT. This sequence encodes CASSLLRRRGAGDTQYF. The variable domain in full, with the rest retrieved from reference TRBV7-6 and TRBJ2-3, is GAGVSQSPRYKVTKRGQDVALRCDPISGHVSLYWYRQALGQGPEFLTYFNYEAQQDKSGLPNDRFSAERPEGSISTLTIQRTEQRDSAMYRCASSLLRRRGAGDTQYFGPGTRLTVL.

The gene calls are TRBV2 and TRBJ1-1, with D tentatively TRBD1 (5 bases). Trimming removed 4 bases at V and 8 bases at J, with 11 bases between. Per germline, CDR1 SNHLY and CDR2 FYNNEI. The CDR3 totals 12 residues. The CDR3 loop is CASSVGRAEAFF. CDR3 nucleotide sequence: TGTGCCAGCAGTGTGGGCAGGGCCGAAGCTTTCTTT.

This chain uses TRBV5-4 with TRBJ1-2, with 7 bases aligning to TRBD1. With 4 bases clipped from V and 1 base from J, the junction kept 10 bases outside the gene matches. Germline CDR1 SGHNT, CDR2 YYREEE (reference sequence). The CDR3 has 16 residues. CDR3: CASSGKDRRFNYGYTF. The CDR3 DNA reads TGTGCCAGCAGCGGGAAGGACAGGCGCTTTAACTATGGCTACACCTTC. Combining the CDR3 with reference TRBV5-4 and TRBJ1-2 gives the whole variable domain ETGVTQSPTHLIKTRGQQVTLRCSSQSGHNTVSWYQQALGQGPQFIFQYYREEENGRGNFPPRFSGLQFPNYSSELNVNALELDDSALYLCASSGKDRRFNYGYTFGSGTRLTVV.

V usage is TRBV7-9 and J usage is TRBJ2-5; the D gene is possibly TRBD2 (6 bases). Trimming stripped 5 bases from V and 5 bases from J, with 21 bases between. The germline V gene encodes CDR1 SEHNR and CDR2 FQNEAQ (reference sequence). The CDR3 totals 16 residues. CDR3 sequence: CASSPRGGAGRETQYF. DNA for the CDR3: TGTGCCAGCAGCCCGAGGGGTGGTGCGGGACGGGAGACCCAGTACTTC.

This clone is a singleton in its sample. The J gene is TRBJ2-1, the V gene TRBV7-9; a possible D gene is TRBD2 (5 bases). The CDR3 contains 15 residues. Trimming pared 6 bases from V and 7 bases from J, leaving 19 bases between. Germline V gene lookup returns CDR1 SEHNR and CDR2 FQNEAQ (reference sequence). The CDR3 is CASRPRPTTGNEQFF. The DNA for the CDR3 is TGTGCCAGCAGACCTCGACCGACCACGGGGAATGAGCAGTTCTTC.

The chain uses TRBV14 and TRBJ1-2, with D possibly TRBD1 on 6 matching bases. The V gene's germline CDR1 is SGHDN and CDR2 FVKESK. The CDR3 loop spans 13 amino acids. Trimming cost V 5 bases and J 3 bases, with 10 bases left between them. The CDR3: CASSYGTHYGYTF. CDR3 nucleotides: TGTGCCAGCAGCTACGGGACACACTATGGCTACACCTTC.

The chain employs TRBV5-6 and TRBJ2-3; D unclear. CDR1 and CDR2 (germline): SGHDT, YYEEEE. The CDR3 length is 12 residues. Trimming pared 4 bases from V and 7 bases from J, leaving 10 bases between. In DNA, the CDR3 is TGTGCCAGCAGCCCCAACGGGTATACGCAGTATTTT. Translating gives CASSPNGYTQYF.

V and J are TRBV27 and TRBJ1-3; the match to TRBD1 covers 7 bases. Germline loops: CDR1 MNHEY, CDR2 SMNVEV (reference sequence). The V and J ends lost 5 bases and 0 bases, in that order; junction bases with no gene match: 13. The CDR3 covers 18 residues. CDR3 nucleotide sequence: TGTGCCAGCAGTCCCTTTCGCAGGGACAGCCTCTCTGGAAACACCATATATTTT. Translating gives CASSPFRRDSLSGNTIYF.

The rearrangement links TRBV2 to TRBJ2-3; a possible D gene is TRBD2 (7 bases). V gave up 3 bases and J gave up 2 bases, with 12 bases separating them. The CDR3 is made up of 15 amino acids. Germline V gene lookup returns CDR1 SNHLY and CDR2 FYNNEI. This chain's CDR3 is CASSDRGGTTDTQYF. CDR3 sequence (DNA): TGTGCCAGCAGTGATAGGGGGGGAACCACAGATACGCAGTATTTT.

CDR3 protein: CASSGPGTGPYEQYF. Here the CDR3 DNA reads TGTGCCAGCAGTGGTCCCGGGACAGGCCCCTACGAGCAGTACTTC. The chain carries TRBV2 and TRBJ2-7; 8 bases agree with TRBD1. Germline loops: CDR1 SNHLY, CDR2 FYNNEI. The V and J ends lost 4 bases and 2 bases, in that order; junction bases with no gene match: 7. The CDR3 spans 15 residues.

The table lists this clone with a count of one. The chain uses TRBV2 and TRBJ2-3, with TRBD2 matching over 7 bases. From germline, CDR1 is SNHLY and CDR2 FYNNEI. After removal of 1 base from V and 3 bases from J, the junction contained 4 bases not matched to a gene. This CDR3 comprises 15 residues. This CDR3 reads CASSEGEGRTDTQYF. As DNA, the CDR3 is TGTGCCAGCAGTGAAGGGGAGGGGCGAACAGATACGCAGTATTTT.

The rearrangement uses TRBV18 and TRBJ2-6, with unresolved D. The CDR3 runs to 15 residues. Trimming left V 8 bases short and J 1 base short, with 12 bases between. Looked up from germline, CDR1 is KGHSH and CDR2 is LQKENI. The CDR3: CASLVNRSGANVLTF. The CDR3 DNA is TGTGCCAGCCTCGTAAACAGATCTGGGGCCAACGTCCTGACTTTC.

This clone came up once. The rearrangement uses TRBV5-1 and TRBJ1-6; the D is unclear. V dropped 6 bases and J dropped 0 bases, with 7 bases sitting between them. Germline lookup yields CDR1 SGHRS and CDR2 YFSETQ. The CDR3 has 14 residues. The CDR3 loop reads CASKWSSYNSPLHF. DNA for the CDR3: TGCGCCAGCAAGTGGAGCTCCTATAATTCACCCCTCCACTTT.

The rearrangement joins TRBV30 to TRBJ1-1; TRBD1 agrees at 10 bases. The CDR3 has 14 residues. The V gene's germline CDR1 is GTSNPN and CDR2 SVGIG (reference sequence). Germline trimming cut 3 bases from V and 12 bases from J; bases unmatched to any gene: 13. CDR3 in DNA: TGTGCCTGGAGCCCATCCTTGACAGGGGGCTTGTCTTTCTTT. This codes for CAWSPSLTGGLSFF.

The rearrangement links TRBV4-1 to TRBJ1-4, with 9 bases matching TRBD1. The CDR3 is 18 amino acids. CDR1 is MGHRA and CDR2 is YSYEKL in the germline V gene. V gave up 4 bases and J gave up 5 bases; unmatched junction bases: 14. CDR3: CASSPRPRTGTGNEKLFF. For the CDR3, the DNA is TGCGCCAGCAGCCCACGCCCTCGTACCGGGACAGGGAATGAAAAACTGTTTTTT.

The V gene is TRBV30, the J gene TRBJ1-2; D is possibly TRBD1 (5 bases). Trimming shortened V by 0 bases and J by 6 bases, and 14 bases separated the two germline ends. The CDR3 sequence is 14 residues long. CDR1 is GTSNPN and CDR2 is SVGIG in the germline V gene (reference sequence). The CDR3 region has the DNA TGTGCCTGGAGTGTAATCGGGAGGGGAAATGGCTACACCTTC. This codes for CAWSVIGRGNGYTF. Full variable domain (rest looked up from reference TRBV30 and TRBJ1-2): SQTIHQWPATLVQPVGSPLSLECTVEGTSNPNLYWYRQAAGRGLQLLFYSVGIGQISSEVPQNLSASRPQDRQFILSSKKLLLSDSGFYLCAWSVIGRGNGYTFGSGTRLTVV.

The V call is TRBV6-5, the J call TRBJ1-2, with a tentative D call TRBD1 (5 bases). Trimming shortened V by 5 bases and J by 3 bases, and 7 bases separated the two germline ends. The length of the CDR3 is 12 residues. The germline gives CDR1 MNHEY, CDR2 SVGAGI. CDR3 protein: CASSDRHYGYTF. For the CDR3, the DNA is TGTGCCAGCAGTGACAGACACTATGGCTACACCTTC.

This CDR3 is CASRPRDRANYGYTF. CDR3 DNA: TGTGCCAGCAGGCCCCGGGACAGAGCTAACTATGGCTACACCTTC. The gene calls are TRBV6-4 and TRBJ1-2, with 7 bases fitting TRBD1. CDR1 MRHNA and CDR2 SNTAGT come from the germline V gene. The CDR3 sequence is 15 residues long. V shed 6 bases, J shed 0 bases, and the junction held 7 bases outside the gene matches.

This sequence joins TRBV9 and TRBJ1-4; weak D call: TRBD1 (6 bases). The germline gives CDR1 SGDLS, CDR2 YYNGEE. The CDR3 loop spans 15 amino acids. Trimming took 6 bases from V and 0 from J, leaving 12 bases between them. The CDR3 DNA reads TGTGCCAGCAAGGCAGAGGGGGCAACTAATGAAAAACTGTTTTTT. Protein product: CASKAEGATNEKLFF.